The 22 T cell receptor beta chains reported below all come from one sample, sequenced in a study of control samples from healthy donors and cancer patients. Using immunoSEQ multiplex PCR, the repertoire was profiled, and TCRdb retains in-frame clones only, with some absent. The table has about 130,000 clones, roughly nine tenths seen once. Material for sequencing was blood. The receptors derive from a young man in good health.

CDR3: CSVEDGGVGNTIYF. The CDR3, as DNA: TGCAGCGTTGAAGATGGGGGAGTTGGAAACACCATATATTTT. The chain couples TRBV29-1 to TRBJ1-3, with D perhaps matching TRBD1 (5 bases). Trimming removed 0 bases from V and 3 bases from J, with 9 bases in between. Germline assignment: CDR1 SQVTM and CDR2 ANQGSEA. This CDR3 region has 14 residues.

The chain combines TRBV6-2 or TRBV6-3 with TRBJ1-5; TRBD1 matches 8 bases. V dropped 4 bases and J dropped 5; count of bases not matched to a gene: 19. The germline V gene has CDR1 MNHEY and CDR2 SVGEGT. The CDR3 has 19 residues. CDR3 residues: CASSWRGQGARRVYQPQHF. The CDR3 region has the DNA TGTGCCAGCAGTTGGCGTGGCCAGGGGGCGCGGCGGGTCTATCAGCCCCAGCATTTT.

The chain has TRBV5-1 and TRBJ1-1; 7 bases are a match to TRBD1. The CDR3 has 15 amino acids. Germline V gene sequence: CDR1 SGHRS, CDR2 YFSETQ. Trimming removed 3 bases from V and 6 bases from J; junction bases left unmatched: 11. The CDR3 loop is CASSSKTGYVSEAFF. CDR3 coding DNA: TGCGCCAGCAGCTCAAAGACAGGGTACGTGTCTGAAGCTTTCTTT. Filled out from reference TRBV5-1 and TRBJ1-1, the complete variable domain reads KAGVTQTPRYLIKTRGQQVTLSCSPISGHRSVSWYQQTPGQGLQFLFEYFSETQRNKGNFPGRFSGRQFSNSRSEMNVSTLELGDSALYLCASSSKTGYVSEAFFGQGTRLTVV.

This sequence joins TRBV6-2 or TRBV6-3 and TRBJ2-7; a possible D gene is TRBD2 (6 bases). The V end lost 6 bases, the J end lost 5 bases, and 17 bases lay between the germline ends. Germline V gene lookup returns CDR1 MNHEY and CDR2 SVGEGT. The CDR3 is made up of 14 amino acids. The CDR3 sequence: CASSLDGRVDEQYF. CDR3 coding DNA: TGTGCCAGCAGCTTGGACGGGAGAGTCGACGAGCAGTACTTC.

The rearrangement joins TRBV6-1 to TRBJ1-1; no definite D call. The CDR3 contains 16 residues. Germline loops: CDR1 MNHNS, CDR2 SASEGT. The germline V and J ends were trimmed by 2 bases and 4 bases, with 17 bases remaining between them. The CDR3 sequence is CASSELLTHRGTEAFF. In DNA, the CDR3 is TGTGCCAGCAGTGAATTACTGACACACCGGGGCACTGAAGCTTTCTTT.

As for this clone: Other DNA sequences in this specimen translate into the identical CDR3. This sequence joins TRBV18 and TRBJ1-1; TRBD1 might be the D (5 bases). Germline CDR1 KGHSH, CDR2 LQKENI. The germline V and J ends were trimmed by 0 bases and 5 bases, with 10 bases remaining between them. The CDR3 covers 14 residues. In nucleotides, the CDR3 is TGTGCCAGCTCACCACCGCAGGGCGGGACTGAAGCTTTCTTT. Its protein is CASSPPQGGTEAFF.

There are a few counts of this clone. The V gene is TRBV10-3, the J gene TRBJ2-2; TRBD2 matches at 8 bases. The length of the CDR3 is 15 residues. Germline-derived CDR1 and CDR2 are ENHRY and SYGVKD. Unmatched junction bases numbered 9, after V lost 8 bases and J lost 4 bases. The CDR3 here is CAIPRGGSGTGELFF. CDR3 in DNA: TGTGCCATCCCCCGGGGGGGCTCGGGCACCGGGGAGCTGTTTTTT.

The chain couples TRBV11-2 to TRBJ1-2; 11 nucleotides match TRBD1. Germline CDR1 SGHAT, CDR2 FQNNGV. This CDR3 spans 15 amino acids. The V and J ends lost 4 bases and 8 bases, in that order; junction bases with no gene match: 9. CDR3 in DNA: TGTGCCAGCAGCTCGCCGGGACAGGGGGTGCAAGGCTACACCTTC. Its translation is CASSSPGQGVQGYTF.

This chain joins TRBV11-2 and TRBJ2-7, with 10 bases lining up with TRBD2. V shed 5 bases and J 4 bases; nucleotides not matched to a gene: 11. Germline V CDR1 and CDR2: SGHAT, FQNNGV. The CDR3 is 16 amino acids. In nucleotides, the CDR3 is TGTGCCAGCAGCCCCGTCTCTCGGACTAGCGGATACGAGCAGTACTTC. As protein: CASSPVSRTSGYEQYF.

The V gene is TRBV19, the J gene TRBJ1-1; D is uncertain. V was shortened by 4 bases and J by 2 bases, with 17 bases between the two germline ends. This CDR3 has 16 residues. Germline V gives CDR1 LNHDA, CDR2 SQIVND (reference sequence). The CDR3 reads CASSTNKEHRNTEAFF. The DNA for the CDR3 is TGTGCCAGTAGTACAAACAAAGAACACAGAAACACTGAAGCTTTCTTT.

The chain's CDR3 is CASSNFGQAGMNTEAFF. CDR3 DNA sequence: TGTGCCAGCTCGAATTTTGGACAGGCGGGGATGAACACTGAAGCTTTCTTT. The V and J genes are TRBV18 and TRBJ1-1; 7 nucleotides align to TRBD1. V shed 6 bases, J shed 0 bases, and the junction held 13 bases outside the gene matches. The CDR3 loop spans 17 amino acids. Looked up from germline, CDR1 is KGHSH and CDR2 is LQKENI.

The chain has TRBV7-2 and TRBJ2-7; 7 positions agree with TRBD1. This CDR3 is 13 amino acids long. Germline V gene data show CDR1 as SGHTA and CDR2 as FQGNSA. J lost 5 bases, V lost 5 bases, and 6 bases had no gene match. CDR3 protein: CASSLDRDNEQYF. Written as DNA, the CDR3 is TGTGCCAGCAGCCTCGACAGGGATAACGAGCAGTACTTC.

V and J are TRBV28 and TRBJ1-2; D might be TRBD1 (5 bases). CDR3 length equals 14 residues. V lost 8 bases, J lost 3 bases, and 16 bases lay in between. Germline V lookup: CDR1 MDHEN, CDR2 SYDVKM. Written as DNA, the CDR3 is TGTGCCAGCTCCCGGGGCCCCGGGGACTATGGCTACACCTTC. It translates to CASSRGPGDYGYTF.

The chain carries TRBV5-4 and TRBJ2-7; TRBD1 or TRBD2 may be the D gene (5 bases each). The CDR3 extends over 13 amino acids. Germline V gene lookup returns CDR1 SGHNT and CDR2 YYREEE (reference sequence). The V and J ends lost 4 bases and 6 bases respectively, with 14 bases between them. The CDR3 nucleotides are TGTGCCAGCAGCCACGTATCAGGGAGCGAGCAGTACTTC. Encoded protein: CASSHVSGSEQYF.

CDR3 amino acids: CACSTGGDYEQYF. The CDR3, as DNA: TGTGCCTGTTCGACAGGGGGGGACTACGAGCAGTACTTC. The V gene is TRBV30, the J gene TRBJ2-7; 9 bases are shared with TRBD1. Trimming cost V 6 bases and J 3 bases; bases outside gene matches: 6. CDR1 and CDR2 from the germline V gene are GTSNPN and SVGIG (reference sequence). This CDR3 contains 13 residues.

The V and J genes are TRBV10-3 and TRBJ2-6, with unresolved D. The V gene's germline CDR1 is ENHRY and CDR2 SYGVKD. The germline V and J ends were trimmed by 4 bases and 1 base, with 5 bases remaining between them. The CDR3 has 14 residues. CDR3 sequence (DNA): TGTGCCATCAGTGGCATGTCTGGGGCCAACGTCCTGACTTTC. The encoded protein is CAISGMSGANVLTF.

The gene calls are TRBV4-1 and TRBJ1-5, with a weak D call TRBD1 (5 bases). Germline V gene lookup returns CDR1 MGHRA and CDR2 YSYEKL. The CDR3 extends over 13 amino acids. Deletions cut 4 bases from V and 6 bases from J, with 10 bases between. This CDR3 is CASSRDLVQPQHF. CDR3 nucleotides: TGCGCCAGCAGCCGGGACCTTGTTCAGCCCCAGCATTTT.

The chain combines TRBV27 with TRBJ1-5, with TRBD1 as a possible D gene (6 bases). From germline, CDR1 is MNHEY and CDR2 SMNVEV (reference sequence). V was trimmed by 4 bases and J by 2 bases, leaving 15 bases between them. CDR3 size: 16 residues. Here the CDR3 reads CASSSRRDTGNQPQHF. In nucleotides, the CDR3 is TGTGCCAGCAGTTCGAGAAGGGACACGGGCAATCAGCCCCAGCATTTT.

The chain links TRBV5-8 to TRBJ1-2; weak D call: TRBD1 (6 bases). Trimming took off 4 bases at V and 1 base at J, with 14 bases between the two ends. CDR1 and CDR2 from the germline V gene are SGHTS and YDEGEE. The CDR3 covers 15 residues. CDR3 loop: CASSRTAQGNYGYTF. CDR3 in DNA: TGTGCCAGCAGCCGGACAGCCCAGGGTAACTATGGCTACACCTTC.

V gene TRBV19 combines with J gene TRBJ2-7; unclear D gene. Germline V CDR1 and CDR2: LNHDA, SQIVND (reference sequence). The CDR3 covers 15 residues. Trimming pared 3 bases from V and 2 bases from J, leaving 14 bases between. The CDR3 is CASSINGEQAYEQYF. CDR3 bases: TGTGCCAGTAGTATTAACGGAGAACAAGCCTACGAGCAGTACTTC.

This chain joins TRBV28 and TRBJ1-2, with D maybe TRBD1 (5 bases). Per the germline V gene, CDR1 is MDHEN and CDR2 is SYDVKM. Trimming stripped 5 bases from V and 5 bases from J, with 9 bases between. This CDR3 has 12 amino acids. The CDR3 loop is CASSTRDYGYTF. Written as DNA, the CDR3 is TGTGCCAGCAGTACCAGGGATTATGGCTACACCTTC.

The CDR3 DNA follows: TGTGCCAGCAGCTTAGATGGTTGGGCCCAGCATTTT. It is translated as CASSLDGWAQHF. The chain links TRBV11-2 to TRBJ1-5; D gene ambiguous. This CDR3 is built from 12 residues. Germline V lookup: CDR1 SGHAT, CDR2 FQNNGV. Trimming cost V 0 bases and J 11 bases, with 8 bases left between them.